Listed here is a single T cell receptor beta chain. Its cognate antigen is unknown. The germline CDR1 and CDR2 sequences are SGHDT and YYEEEE. The V gene lost 4 bases and the J gene lost 0 bases, with 9 bases spanning the gap. The CDR3 consists of 14 residues. This sample was taken from a study of T-cell memory formation after mild COVID-19. TCRdb re-analysed the 5' RACE reads in MiXCR, keeping a single row per CDR3 protein. The sample lists nearly 110,000 distinct CDR3 sequences; approximately 15% were seen once. Findings and limits, study-wide: Contracting clones from day 15 to 85 had balanced CD4/CD8; later expanders favoured CD4+.

The chain recombines TRBV5-6 with TRBJ2-3, with D maybe TRBD2 (7 bases). The sample consisted of PBMCs or a T cell subset sorted from them (not recorded which). This receptor was identified in a man in his late teens or twenties who had mild COVID-19 (a few samples of this study predate the infection). Cell type and time point are not known. The DNA of the CDR3 is TGTGCCAGCAGCGGGGGGGCAAGCACAGATACGCAGTATTTT. As protein: CASSGGASTDTQYF.